A selection of T cell receptor beta chains follows, all from one sample in a study of OX40 agonist ivuxolimab in advanced cancers. Repertoires were generated with immunoSEQ multiplex PCR, while TCRdb's copy carries only in-frame clones and drops some. The sample includes 50,000 or so clones, 87% seen only once; the top ten take more than 13%. Source: CD4+ or CD8+ T cells sorted from blood, taken in a trial of the OX40 agonist ivuxolimab. Receptor source: an adult with an advanced solid tumor such as melanoma, head and neck, liver or kidney cancer. Each CDR3 is given with its conserved first and last residue. A D gene is named only where the DNA matches it firmly. For some rows the clone size is stated as once, few or many, or as a class when expanded; others skip it.

.,TRBV5-1,TRBJ1-1,TRBD1,CASRLRDSIGEAFF
.,TRBV6-1,TRBJ2-2,.,CASREGRNTGELFF
.,TRBV6-5,TRBJ2-7,TRBD2,CASSPSGRVAEQYF
.,TRBV18,TRBJ2-1,TRBD2,CASSPGLAGVSSEQFF
.,TRBV19,TRBJ1-4,.,CASTEAGTTTNEKLFF
.,TRBV28,TRBJ2-7,TRBD1,CASRSGTGSYEQYF
.,TRBV11-2,TRBJ2-2,.,CASSSSRASRELFF
.,TRBV4-1,TRBJ2-3,TRBD2,CASSRLAGGPPDTQYF
.,TRBV7-8,TRBJ2-3,TRBD2,CASSSGLAGVADTQYF
.,TRBV19,TRBJ2-1,TRBD2,CASSIGTSGTYNEQFF
.,TRBV30,TRBJ2-3,.,CAWSLSGVSTDTQYF
.,TRBV2,TRBJ1-4,.,CASSARLGGGNEKLFF
few,TRBV19,TRBJ2-7,TRBD2,CASSISTSGSAYSYEQYF
.,TRBV5-6,TRBJ1-6,TRBD1,CASSLPGTGDNSPLHF
.,TRBV2,TRBJ2-2,.,CASRIGAGGTGELFF
.,TRBV7-9,TRBJ2-7,.,CASSLMTNSYEQYF
few,TRBV7-9,TRBJ2-3,TRBD2,CASSLAPGLAADTQYF
.,TRBV30,TRBJ2-2,TRBD2,CAHPRRGAAGELFF
.,TRBV20-1,TRBJ2-5,.,CSARGAETQYF
.,TRBV7-7,TRBJ2-3,TRBD2,CASSPGLAGATDTQYF
.,TRBV7-6,TRBJ1-5,.,CASSFGAGRNQPQHF
once,TRBV10-2,TRBJ1-5,TRBD1,CASSESRQGNQPQHF
medium-sized,TRBV6-4,TRBJ2-1,TRBD2,CASSEAGGHNEQFF
once,TRBV19,TRBJ2-6,.,CASSIGGANVLTF
.,TRBV5-1,TRBJ2-2,.,CASSLGGIRPGELFF
once,TRBV5-4,TRBJ1-2,.,CASSGFFGYTF
.,TRBV7-8,TRBJ1-1,.,CASSLAGQAGEAFF
few,TRBV19,TRBJ1-4,.,CASSISGKLFF
.,TRBV4-2,TRBJ2-3,.,CASSQAGRTDTQYF
few,TRBV6-1,TRBJ2-7,TRBD2,CASSERQGLLAGGFYEQYF
.,TRBV28,TRBJ2-3,.,CASSLPSGLTDTQYF
few,TRBV11-2,TRBJ2-7,TRBD1,CASSETGTGGMQYF
.,TRBV13,TRBJ1-3,TRBD1,CASSFWTGGGNTIYF
once,TRBV7-6,TRBJ2-1,.,CASSHQILGLEQFF
.,TRBV7-9,TRBJ2-1,TRBD2,CASSLLAGIFDNEQFF
.,TRBV7-8,TRBJ1-1,.,CASSPARTPNTEAFF
.,TRBV5-4,TRBJ2-7,.,CASSLGGGGMYEQYF
.,TRBV9,TRBJ2-4,TRBD2,CASSALAGGGKNIQYF
.,TRBV30,TRBJ2-7,.,CAWVMGRWQYF
.,TRBV19,TRBJ2-1,TRBD1,CASRDPGQGYYNEQFF
.,TRBV19,TRBJ2-1,.,CASSMLGGNEQFF
.,TRBV21-1,TRBJ2-7,.,CASSKVSRHSYEQYF
once,TRBV5-1,TRBJ2-7,.,CASSLGEIEGYEQYF
.,TRBV7-6,TRBJ2-1,TRBD2,CASSQRIREGPNEQFF
.,TRBV5-1,TRBJ1-1,.,CASAKGLGQGTEAFF
.,TRBV7-9,TRBJ2-7,.,CASSARDGNSNEQYF